This T cell receptor (beta chain) was identified during a study of shared clonotypes between healthy human individuals. Study-level findings and limits: Incompleteness in sorted-subset sequencing, despite large depth, was shown by rarefaction. Naive CD4 clonotypes were shared across several donors at roughly 5%.

Deletions cut 10 bases from V and 5 bases from J, with 11 bases between. Looked up from germline, CDR1 is ENHRY and CDR2 is SYGVKD. The CDR3 is 12 residues long. Naive CD8 cells comprised CD45RO-negative, CCR7-positively selected cells, excluding terminally differentiated effector memory CD45RA+ cells. Each sample came from a Caucasian adult donor living in Nashville, Tennessee. Genomic DNA from each subset was divided evenly over several immunoSEQ plates. Data came from immunoSEQ multiplex PCR; TCRdb stores just in-frame clones and leaves some out. The sample has roughly 2,000,000 clones; approximately 92% are singletons. As to this clone: The target antigen is unknown.

This clonotype was obtained from a man aged 18 to 29 in good health. Some clones in this sample may be carry-over from other donors' samples. Sequencing used naive CD8+ T cells from PBMCs. The chain uses TRBV10-3 and TRBJ2-2, with a tentative D call TRBD1 (5 bases). The CDR3 loop reads CATSRATGELFF. As DNA, the CDR3 is TGTGCCACCTCCAGGGCTACCGGGGAGCTGTTTTTT.